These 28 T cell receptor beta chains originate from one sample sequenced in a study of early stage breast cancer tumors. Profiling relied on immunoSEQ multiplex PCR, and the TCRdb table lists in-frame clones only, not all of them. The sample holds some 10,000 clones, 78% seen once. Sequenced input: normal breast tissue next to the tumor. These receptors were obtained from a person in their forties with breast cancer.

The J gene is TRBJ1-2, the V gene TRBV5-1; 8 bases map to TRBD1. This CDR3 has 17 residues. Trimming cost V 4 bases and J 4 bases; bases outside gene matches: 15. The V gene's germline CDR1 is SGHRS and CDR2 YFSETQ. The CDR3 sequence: CASSARSQGALVYGYTF. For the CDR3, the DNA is TGCGCCAGCAGCGCCCGTTCCCAGGGGGCCTTAGTCTATGGCTACACCTTC.

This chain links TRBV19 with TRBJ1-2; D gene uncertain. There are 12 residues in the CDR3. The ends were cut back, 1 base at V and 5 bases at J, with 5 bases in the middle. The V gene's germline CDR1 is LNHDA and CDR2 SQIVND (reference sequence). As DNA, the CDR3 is TGTGCCAGTAGTATAGTATCGTATGGCTACACCTTC. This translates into CASSIVSYGYTF.

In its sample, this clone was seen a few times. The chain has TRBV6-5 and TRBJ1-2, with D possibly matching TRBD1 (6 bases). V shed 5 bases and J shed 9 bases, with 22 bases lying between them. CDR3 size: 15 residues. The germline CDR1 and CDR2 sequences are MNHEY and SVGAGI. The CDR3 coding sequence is TGTGCCAGCAGTACAATGGCAGACACTCAGGGGAGCTACACCTTC. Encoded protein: CASSTMADTQGSYTF.

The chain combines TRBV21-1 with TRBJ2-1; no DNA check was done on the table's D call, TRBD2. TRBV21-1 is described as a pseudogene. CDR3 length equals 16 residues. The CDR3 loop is CASSLTSGGSYNEQFF. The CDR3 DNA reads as TGTGCCAGCAGCTTGACTAGCGGGGGGTCCTACAATGAGCAGTTCTTC.

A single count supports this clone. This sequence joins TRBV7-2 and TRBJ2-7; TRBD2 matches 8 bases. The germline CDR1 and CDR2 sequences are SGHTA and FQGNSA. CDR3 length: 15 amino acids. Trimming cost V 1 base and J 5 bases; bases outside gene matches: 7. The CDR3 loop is CASSLEAGGPHEQYF. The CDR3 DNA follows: TGTGCCAGCAGCTTAGAGGCGGGAGGTCCTCACGAGCAGTACTTC. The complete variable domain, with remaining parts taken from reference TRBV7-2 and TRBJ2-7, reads GAGVSQSPSNKVTEKGKDVELRCDPISGHTALYWYRQSLGQGLEFLIYFQGNSAPDKSGLPSDRFSAERTGGSVSTLTIQRTQQEDSAVYLCASSLEAGGPHEQYFGPGTRLTVT.

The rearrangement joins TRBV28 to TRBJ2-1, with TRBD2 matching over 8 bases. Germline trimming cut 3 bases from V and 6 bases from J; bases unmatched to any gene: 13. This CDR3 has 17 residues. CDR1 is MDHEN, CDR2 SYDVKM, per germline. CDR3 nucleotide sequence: TGTGCCAGCAGTTTTCCCACCGGGACTAGTCTTTCCAATGAGCAGTTCTTC. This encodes CASSFPTGTSLSNEQFF.

The CDR3 DNA follows: TGTGCCAGCAGTTACAAACTAGCGGGAGGGCCCTACGAGCAGTACTTC. It is translated as CASSYKLAGGPYEQYF. The V gene is TRBV6-6, the J gene TRBJ2-7; 13 bases map to TRBD2. This CDR3 spans 16 amino acids. Germline assignment: CDR1 MNHNY and CDR2 SVGAGI (reference sequence). V was pared by 2 bases and J by 2 bases, with 3 bases of the junction left unmatched.

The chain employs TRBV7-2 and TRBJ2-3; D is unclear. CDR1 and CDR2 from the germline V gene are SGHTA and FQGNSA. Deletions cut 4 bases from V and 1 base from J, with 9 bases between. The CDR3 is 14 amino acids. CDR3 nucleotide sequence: TGTGCCAGCAGCTCGGCGGACCGCACAGATACGCAGTATTTT. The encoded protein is CASSSADRTDTQYF.

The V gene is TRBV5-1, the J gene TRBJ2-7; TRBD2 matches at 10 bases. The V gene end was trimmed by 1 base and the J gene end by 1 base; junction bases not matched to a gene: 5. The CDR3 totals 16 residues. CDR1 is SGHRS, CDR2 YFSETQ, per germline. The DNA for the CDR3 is TGCGCCAGCAGCTTGATTCCTAGCGGGGGTTCCTACGAGCAGTACTTC. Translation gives CASSLIPSGGSYEQYF.

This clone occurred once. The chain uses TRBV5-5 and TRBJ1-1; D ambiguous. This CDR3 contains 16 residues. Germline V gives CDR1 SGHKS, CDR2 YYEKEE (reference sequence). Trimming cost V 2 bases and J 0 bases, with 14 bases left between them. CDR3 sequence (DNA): TGTGCCAGCAGCTTAGGTCAGCCCACTATGAACACTGAAGCTTTCTTT. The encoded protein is CASSLGQPTMNTEAFF.

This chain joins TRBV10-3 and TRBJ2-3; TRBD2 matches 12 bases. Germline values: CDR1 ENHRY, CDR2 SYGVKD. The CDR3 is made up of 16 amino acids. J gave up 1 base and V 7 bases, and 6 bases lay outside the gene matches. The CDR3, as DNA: TGTGCCATCACAGACCCTAGCGGGAGGGGCACAGATACGCAGTATTTT. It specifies CAITDPSGRGTDTQYF.

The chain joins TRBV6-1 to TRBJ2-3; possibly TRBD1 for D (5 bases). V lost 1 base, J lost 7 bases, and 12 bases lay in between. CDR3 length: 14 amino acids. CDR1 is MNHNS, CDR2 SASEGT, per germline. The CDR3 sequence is CASSEGDRLNTQYF. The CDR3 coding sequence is TGTGCCAGCAGTGAAGGTGACAGATTAAATACGCAGTATTTT.

The CDR3 region is CASRHSGTGGRGGELFF. CDR3 nucleotides: TGTGCCAGCAGACATTCCGGTACGGGAGGGCGAGGCGGGGAGCTGTTTTTT. The chain joins TRBV12-1 to TRBJ2-2; the table assigns TRBD2, which was not confirmed against the DNA. TRBV12-1 is described as a pseudogene. The CDR3 runs to 17 residues.

The CDR3 DNA is TGTGCCAGCAGCTTAGGGCAGGGGGTCGGGGAGACCCAGTACTTC. It codes for CASSLGQGVGETQYF. V is TRBV7-2 and J is TRBJ2-5, with 7 bases fitting TRBD1. Germline V gene lookup returns CDR1 SGHTA and CDR2 FQGNSA. The CDR3 runs 15 residues. V shed 1 base, J shed 5 bases, and the junction held 7 bases outside the gene matches.

DNA for the CDR3: TGTGCCAGTAGGGATGGACGCCAGCCGACTTACGAGCAGTACTTC. This encodes CASRDGRQPTYEQYF. The V gene is TRBV19, the J gene TRBJ2-7; D uncertain. The CDR3 is made up of 15 amino acids. In germline, CDR1 is LNHDA, CDR2 SQIVND (reference sequence). Trimming left V 6 bases short and J 4 bases short, with 19 bases between.

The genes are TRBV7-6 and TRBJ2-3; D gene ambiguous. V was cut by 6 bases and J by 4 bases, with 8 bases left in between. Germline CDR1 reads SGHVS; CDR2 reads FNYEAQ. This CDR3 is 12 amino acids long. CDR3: CASSQAPDTQYF. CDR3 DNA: TGTGCCAGCAGTCAGGCGCCAGATACGCAGTATTTT.

CDR3 loop: CSVEVTSYEQYF. The CDR3 coding sequence is TGCAGCGTTGAGGTGACATCCTACGAGCAGTACTTC. J is TRBJ2-7 and V is TRBV29-1, with unresolved D. CDR3 length: 12 amino acids. Germline V lookup: CDR1 SQVTM, CDR2 ANQGSEA. V was shortened by 3 bases and J by 1 base, with 7 bases between the two germline ends.

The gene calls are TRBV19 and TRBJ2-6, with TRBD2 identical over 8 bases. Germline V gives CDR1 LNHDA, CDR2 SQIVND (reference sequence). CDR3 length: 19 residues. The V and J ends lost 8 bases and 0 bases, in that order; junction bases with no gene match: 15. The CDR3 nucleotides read TGTGCCAGTTCCCTCTCGGCCGGGGGGGCAAGCTCTGGGGCCAACGTCCTGACTTTC. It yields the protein CASSLSAGGASSGANVLTF.

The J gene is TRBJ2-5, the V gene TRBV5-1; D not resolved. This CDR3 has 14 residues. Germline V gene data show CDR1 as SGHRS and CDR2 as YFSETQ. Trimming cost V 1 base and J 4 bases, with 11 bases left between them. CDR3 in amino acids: CASSLSTWGETQYF. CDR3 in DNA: TGCGCCAGCAGCTTGAGCACGTGGGGAGAGACCCAGTACTTC.

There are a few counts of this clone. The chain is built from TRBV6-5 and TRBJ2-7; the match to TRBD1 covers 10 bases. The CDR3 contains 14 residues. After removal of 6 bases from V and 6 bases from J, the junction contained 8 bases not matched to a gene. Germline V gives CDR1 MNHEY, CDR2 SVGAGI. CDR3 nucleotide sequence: TGTGCCAGCAGATTGGGACAGGGGTCACTCGAGCAGTACTTC. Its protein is CASRLGQGSLEQYF.

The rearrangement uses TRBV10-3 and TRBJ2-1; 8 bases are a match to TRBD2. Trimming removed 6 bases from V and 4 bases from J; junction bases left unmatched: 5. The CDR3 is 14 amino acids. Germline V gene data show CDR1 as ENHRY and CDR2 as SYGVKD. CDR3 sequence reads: CAISLAGNYNEQFF. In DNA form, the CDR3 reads TGTGCCATCAGCTTAGCGGGAAATTACAATGAGCAGTTCTTC.

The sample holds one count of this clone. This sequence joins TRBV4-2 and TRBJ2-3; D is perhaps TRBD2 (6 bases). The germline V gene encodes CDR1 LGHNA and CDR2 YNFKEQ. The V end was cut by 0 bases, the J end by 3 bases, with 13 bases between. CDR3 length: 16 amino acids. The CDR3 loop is CASSQERTSITDTQYF. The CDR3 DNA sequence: TGTGCCAGCAGCCAAGAACGCACTAGCATAACAGATACGCAGTATTTT.

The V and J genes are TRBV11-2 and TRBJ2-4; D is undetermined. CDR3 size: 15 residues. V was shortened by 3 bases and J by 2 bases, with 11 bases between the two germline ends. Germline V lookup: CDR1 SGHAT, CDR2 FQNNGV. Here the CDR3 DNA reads TGTGCCAGCAGCTTCCGCAGGCTATCCAAAAACATTCAGTACTTC. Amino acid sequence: CASSFRRLSKNIQYF.

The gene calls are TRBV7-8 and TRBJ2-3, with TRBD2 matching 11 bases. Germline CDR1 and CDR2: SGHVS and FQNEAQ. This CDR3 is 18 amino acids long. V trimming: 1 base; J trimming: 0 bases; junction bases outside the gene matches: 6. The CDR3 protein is CASSLGVGLAVSTDTQYF. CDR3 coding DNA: TGTGCCAGCAGCTTAGGGGTGGGACTAGCGGTTAGCACAGATACGCAGTATTTT.

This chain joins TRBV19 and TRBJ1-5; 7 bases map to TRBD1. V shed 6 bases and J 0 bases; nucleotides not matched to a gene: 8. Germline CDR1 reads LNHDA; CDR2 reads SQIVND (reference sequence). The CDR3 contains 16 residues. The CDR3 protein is CASSPPRQGSNQPQHF. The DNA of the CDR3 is TGTGCCAGTAGCCCTCCTAGACAGGGTAGCAATCAGCCCCAGCATTTT.

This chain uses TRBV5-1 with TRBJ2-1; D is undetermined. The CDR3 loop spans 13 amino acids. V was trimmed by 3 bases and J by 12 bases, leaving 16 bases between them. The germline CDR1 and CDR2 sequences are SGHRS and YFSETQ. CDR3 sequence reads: CASSSEVAGVQFF. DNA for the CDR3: TGCGCCAGCAGCTCCGAAGTCGCCGGTGTGCAGTTCTTC. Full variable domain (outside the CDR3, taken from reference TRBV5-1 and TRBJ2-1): KAGVTQTPRYLIKTRGQQVTLSCSPISGHRSVSWYQQTPGQGLQFLFEYFSETQRNKGNFPGRFSGRQFSNSRSEMNVSTLELGDSALYLCASSSEVAGVQFFGPGTRLTVL.

This CDR3 reads CASSSRTGGQGDTQYF. CDR3 nucleotide sequence: TGCGCCAGCAGCTCCAGGACAGGCGGCCAAGGAGATACGCAGTATTTT. This chain joins TRBV5-1 and TRBJ2-3, with 7 bases identical to TRBD1. The trim removed 3 bases at V and 5 bases at J, leaving 12 bases unmatched. The V gene's germline CDR1 is SGHRS and CDR2 YFSETQ. The CDR3 is 16 residues long.

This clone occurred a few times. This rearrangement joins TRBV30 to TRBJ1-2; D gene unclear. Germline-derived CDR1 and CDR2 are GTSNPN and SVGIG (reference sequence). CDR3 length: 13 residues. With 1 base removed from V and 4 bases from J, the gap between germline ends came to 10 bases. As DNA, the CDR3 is TGTGCCTGGAGTGCTGGCGGGTTCTATGGCTACACCTTC. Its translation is CAWSAGGFYGYTF.